These T cell receptor beta chains were read from a single sample in a study of T cell responses to AZD1222 COVID-19 vaccine. Repertoires were generated with immunoSEQ multiplex PCR, while TCRdb's copy carries only in-frame clones and drops some. This sample has 70,000 to 95,000 clones, with about nine tenths found just once. The material was peripheral blood, obtained 28 days after the second AZD1222 dose. Every receptor here comes from an adult who received the AZD1222 COVID-19 vaccine. Each CDR3 is given without its conserved first and last residue. Rows may omit the clone size; those that give it use once, few, many or a size class.

12 TRBV5-1 - ASTAFLNTGELF
14 TRBV5-1 - ASSFGQGVRAGELF
9 TRBV7-3 few ASRGDTEAF
11 TRBV9 - ASGGTLTGELF
12 TRBV13 once ASSPPFSNYGYT
12 TRBV7-8 once ASSLALRDSEAF
19 TRBV6-6 - ASSPRGRQLGALSGANVLT
10 TRBV24-1 - AHQTGSYEQY
12 TRBV2 - ATEGGKSKNIQY
10 TRBV29-1 - SVNGRAGELF
12 TRBV10-1 few ASSDGRVGYEQY
13 TRBV6-5 - ASSFRTGGNTEAF
17 TRBV2 few ASDGLTQGVMSVNTEAF
13 TRBV24-1 - ATSNSGGGNTEAF
13 TRBV6-5 - ASSSRQGAGTEAF
15 TRBV7-3 - ASSTQELAGNTGELF
10 TRBV27 - ASSLFSQPQH
13 TRBV15 - ATSGTGRLGEKLF
19 TRBV10-1 - ASSGRGRTPTALTDTDTQY
14 TRBV9 - ASSTWTGADTGELF
13 TRBV28 - ASSSSMGVYNEQF
12 TRBV10-3 - AISESRRGDGYT
14 TRBV4-1 - ASSQVQRRGTYEQY
12 TRBV18 once ASSPRDGANVLT
12 TRBV25-1 - ASSEAGGNQPQH
14 TRBV28 - ASSSPGTGLNEKLF
12 TRBV11-3 - ASSPSAGGYEQY
9 TRBV2 - ASSEYEKLF
12 TRBV10-1 - ASIYRPRYEKLF
9 TRBV13 - ASSLSDTQY
16 TRBV7-2 - ASSLDGPVFGFNSPLH
12 TRBV24-1 - ATSEGGSYNEQF
11 TRBV7-2 - ASSPEGGNTIY
12 TRBV6-5 - ASSSGFNDSPLH
10 TRBV29-1 - SVEEGGDEQF
13 TRBV5-1 - ASSPGLAGGETQY
17 TRBV7-6 - ASSSPVGLAGGRNGELF
14 TRBV11-1 - ASSDTGTGYEETQY
11 TRBV19 few ASSTRQDQPQH
13 TRBV6-5 - ASTPARAGNTEAF